This T cell receptor beta chain was identified during a study of response to subunit inactivated influenza vaccine. This clonotype was seen more than once but under ten times. This CDR3 is 15 amino acids long. Trimming stripped 2 bases from V and 4 bases from J, with 14 bases between. From germline, CDR1 is MNHEY and CDR2 SVGEGT. TCRdb reanalysed the RT-PCR reads using MiXCR and keeps one entry per CDR3 protein. The sample records more than 700,000 distinct CDR3 sequences, about 20% being singletons. J is TRBJ1-1 and V is TRBV6-2 or TRBV6-3, with no clear D. The origin of this receptor is a man in his forties or fifties who received an inactivated influenza vaccine. The specimen comprised PBMCs from blood, sampled around 5 days after vaccination. In DNA form, the CDR3 reads TGTGCCAGCAGTTACGGGGATTCTGGGCTCACTGAAGCTTTCTTT. It yields the protein CASSYGDSGLTEAFF.